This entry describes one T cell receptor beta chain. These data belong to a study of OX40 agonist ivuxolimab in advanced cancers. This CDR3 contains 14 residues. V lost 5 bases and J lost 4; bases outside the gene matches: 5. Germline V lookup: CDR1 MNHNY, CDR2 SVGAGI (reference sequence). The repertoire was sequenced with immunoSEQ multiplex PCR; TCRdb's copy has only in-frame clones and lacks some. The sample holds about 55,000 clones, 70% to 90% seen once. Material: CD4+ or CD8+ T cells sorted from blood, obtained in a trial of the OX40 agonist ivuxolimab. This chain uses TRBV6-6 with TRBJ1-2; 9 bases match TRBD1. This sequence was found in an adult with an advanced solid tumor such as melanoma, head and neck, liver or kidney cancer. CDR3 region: CASSNLQGAYGYTF. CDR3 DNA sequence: TGTGCCAGCAGTAACTTACAGGGGGCCTATGGCTACACCTTC.